Listed below are T cell receptor beta chains from one sample, sequenced in a study of T cells after yellow fever vaccination. MiXCR was run by TCRdb on the 5' RACE reads, yielding one entry per CDR3 protein. The table includes hundreds of thousands of distinct CDR3 sequences, about 4% detected once. Sample: PBMCs, taken 5 days after the yellow fever booster vaccination. The receptors originated from a man younger than 35 who received the YFV17D yellow fever vaccine. The CDR3 runs from the conserved cysteine through the conserved F or W. D genes are given only for firm matches. Rows may omit the clone size; those that give it use once, few, many or a size class.

>-|few|TRBV5-8|TRBJ1-5
TGTGCCAGCAGCTCCTACGGTGGCAATCAGCCCCAGCATTTT
CASSSYGGNQPQHF
>-|-|TRBV5-1|TRBJ1-4
TGCGCCAGCAGCTTGGCGGATAATGAAAAACTGTTTTTT
CASSLADNEKLFF
>-|-|TRBV6-6|TRBJ1-5
TGTGCCAGCAGTTACGGGACCGTGGGAGGTCAGCCCCAGCATTTT
CASSYGTVGGQPQHF
>TRBD1|-|TRBV7-2|TRBJ1-3
TGTGCCAGCAGCTTATCACACAGGGGTGGAAACACCATATATTTT
CASSLSHRGGNTIYF
>-|few|TRBV5-8|TRBJ1-2
TGTGCCAGCAGCTTGGGGGGGTTCCGCGGTAGTCATGGCTACACCTTC
CASSLGGFRGSHGYTF
>-|few|TRBV10-2|TRBJ2-4
TGCGCCAGCAGTGACCGGTTAGGGTTGTCCAAAAACATTCAGTACTTC
CASSDRLGLSKNIQYF
>TRBD2|few|TRBV4-3|TRBJ2-3
TGCGCCAGCAGCCGACTAGGCGGGGGGGGACCAGATACGCAGTATTTT
CASSRLGGGGPDTQYF
>-|many|TRBV9|TRBJ2-5
TGTGCCAGCAGCGTAGGTGTAGGCCGAGAGACCCAGTACTTC
CASSVGVGRETQYF
>-|-|TRBV11-2|TRBJ2-3
TGTGCCAGCAGCTCAATACGGACTGTCACAGATACGCAGTATTTT
CASSSIRTVTDTQYF
>-|many|TRBV4-3|TRBJ2-2
TGCGCCAGCCAGCGGTACACCGGGGAGCTGTTTTTT
CASQRYTGELFF
>-|few|TRBV3-1|TRBJ2-7
TGTGCCAGCAGCCAAGATTCGGTCTACTCCTACGAGCAGTACTTC
CASSQDSVYSYEQYF
>TRBD1|-|TRBV12-3/TRBV12-4|TRBJ1-1
TGTGCCAGCAGTCAGGACAGGGCGGCTGAAGCTTTCTTT
CASSQDRAAEAFF
>TRBD2|-|TRBV5-1|TRBJ2-1
TGCGCCAGCAGCTTGGAAGCGGGGGGGCCCGAGAATGAGCAGTTCTTC
CASSLEAGGPENEQFF
>TRBD1|few|TRBV4-2|TRBJ2-7
TGTGCCAGCAGCCAGACAGGGGGTTACGAGCAGTACTTC
CASSQTGGYEQYF
>-|-|TRBV7-2|TRBJ2-1
TGTGCCAGCAGCTTAGCGGGTGGGGGGGCCGCTAGTGAGCAGTTCTTC
CASSLAGGGAASEQFF
>-|-|TRBV4-2|TRBJ2-3
TGTGCCAGCAGCCCCTATGTGCAGGACAGAACCACAGATACGCAGTATTTT
CASSPYVQDRTTDTQYF
>-|few|TRBV12-3/TRBV12-4|TRBJ2-7
TGTGCCAGCAGTTTAACCAGGGTAGGCTACGAGCAGTACTTC
CASSLTRVGYEQYF